The rows below give T cell receptor beta chains drawn from one sample of a study of molecular identifiers for immune sequencing clone quantification. TCRdb passed the PCR reads through MiXCR, listing each CDR3 protein once. Here the sample spans 80,000 to 130,000 distinct CDR3 sequences, roughly 38% being singletons. Input material: naive CD8+ T cells from blood, with Jurkat cell RNA spiked in. These receptors were taken from a human donor in good health. Some libraries in this study had Jurkat cell RNA spiked in. The CDR3 runs from the conserved cysteine through the conserved F or W. The order of the fields is clone size, J gene, V gene, D gene, CDR3 DNA, CDR3 protein. D genes are given only for firm matches. The size field is filled for only some rows; it gives once, few, many or a size class.

few | TRBJ2-5 | TRBV9 | . | TGTGCCAGCAGCGTAGCGGGGGGCGGTGAGACCCAGTACTTC | CASSVAGGGETQYF
. | TRBJ2-2 | TRBV12-3/TRBV12-4 | TRBD2 | TGTGCCAGCAGAGAAGGCGGGAGGTCCGGGGAGCTGTTTTTT | CASREGGRSGELFF
many | TRBJ2-1 | TRBV2 | . | TGTGCCAGCACCGAGGACAGTCTTAACAATGAGCAGTTCTTC | CASTEDSLNNEQFF
many | TRBJ2-7 | TRBV5-1 | . | TGCGCCAGCAGTGGAAAACACCGAGGCGACGAGCAGTACTTC | CASSGKHRGDEQYF
many | TRBJ2-5 | TRBV4-3 | . | TGCGCCAGCAGCCAAGAGATTGCGGGCTGGACCCAGTACTTC | CASSQEIAGWTQYF
. | TRBJ1-2 | TRBV18 | . | TGTGCCAGCTCATATACAGGGTCCAAATTCTGGGGCTACACCTTC | CASSYTGSKFWGYTF
. | TRBJ2-7 | TRBV7-9 | TRBD1 | TGTGCCAGCAGTGGGGGTGTCACAGGGGATGAGCAGTACTTC | CASSGGVTGDEQYF
. | TRBJ2-7 | TRBV7-9 | . | TGTGCCAGCAGCCCGGGCACCCGCTACGAGCAGTACTTC | CASSPGTRYEQYF
. | TRBJ2-2 | TRBV9 | TRBD1 | TGTGCCAGCAGCGTAGGAGGGGGCTGGAACACCGGGGAGCTGTTTTTT | CASSVGGGWNTGELFF
many | TRBJ1-6 | TRBV28 | . | TGTGCCAGCAGTTTCACGGATAATTCACCCCTCCACTTT | CASSFTDNSPLHF
. | TRBJ2-1 | TRBV3-1 | . | TGTGCCAGCAGCCAAGAGGGGCCGGGAGTTAGCGATGAGCAGTTCTTC | CASSQEGPGVSDEQFF
many | TRBJ2-3 | TRBV5-6 | . | TGTGCCAGCAGCGCGGGTTCCTGGCAGGAGGGAGATACGCAGTATTTT | CASSAGSWQEGDTQYF
. | TRBJ2-2 | TRBV4-3 | . | TGCGCCAGCAGCCAAGACCAGGGGCCACCTGTTACCGGGGAGCTGTTTTTT | CASSQDQGPPVTGELFF
few | TRBJ2-2 | TRBV9 | TRBD1 | TGTGCCAGCAGCGTACGCCTTGGACAGGGGGCGAACACCGGGGAGCTGTTTTTT | CASSVRLGQGANTGELFF
many | TRBJ2-3 | TRBV28 | . | TGTGCCAGCAGCAGGGATCAAGATACGCAGTATTTT | CASSRDQDTQYF
. | TRBJ2-3 | TRBV6-2/TRBV6-3 | TRBD2 | TGTGCCAGCAGGCGGTTTCCGGTGAGCGGGATAACAGATACGCAGTATTTT | CASRRFPVSGITDTQYF
few | TRBJ2-1 | TRBV5-6 | . | TGTGCCAGCAGCTTGGATACACTTGGTGAGCAGTTCTTC | CASSLDTLGEQFF
. | TRBJ2-5 | TRBV19 | . | TGTGCCAGTAGTGCCGGACAGAGTATAGGATACCAAGAGACCCAGTACTTC | CASSAGQSIGYQETQYF
. | TRBJ2-7 | TRBV4-3 | . | TGCGCCAGCAGCCAAGATCGGAGCAGCTCCTACGAGCAGTACTTC | CASSQDRSSSYEQYF
few | TRBJ2-7 | TRBV7-9 | . | TGTGCCACCCAGGAGGGCGGCTACGAGCAGTACTTC | CATQEGGYEQYF
. | TRBJ2-5 | TRBV5-6 | TRBD2 | TGTGCCAGCAGCTGGGGGGGGAGGTGGCAAGAGACCCAGTACTTC | CASSWGGRWQETQYF
. | TRBJ1-1 | TRBV19 | . | TGTGCCAGTAGTATAGTCGGATTAATGAACACTGAAGCTCTCTTT | CASSIVGLMNTEALF
. | TRBJ2-1 | TRBV28 | TRBD2 | TGTGCCAGCAGTTTTGGAGGACTAGCGTCCTACAATGAGCAGTTCTTC | CASSFGGLASYNEQFF
few | TRBJ2-1 | TRBV9 | TRBD2 | TGTGCCAGCAGCGCCCCGAAACTAGCGGGACACTACAATGAGCAGTTCTTC | CASSAPKLAGHYNEQFF
. | TRBJ2-1 | TRBV27 | . | TGTGCCAGCAGTTCACCGACGGGGACGAGCTCCTACAATGAGCAGTTCTTC | CASSSPTGTSSYNEQFF
. | TRBJ1-3 | TRBV7-9 | . | TGTGCCAGCAGCAACGACGGAAACACCATATATTTT | CASSNDGNTIYF
many | TRBJ2-1 | TRBV29-1 | . | TGCAGCGTTCCGGGAAGCCCTACCTACAATGAGCAGTTCTTC | CSVPGSPTYNEQFF
few | TRBJ2-7 | TRBV20-1 | . | TGCAGTGCTAACTTTGACAGGCTTCTTTCCTACGAGCAGTACTTC | CSANFDRLLSYEQYF
. | TRBJ1-4 | TRBV4-2 | . | TGTGCCAGCAGCCAAGAGAGGGCGGCCCTGGCTAATGAAAAACTGTTTTTT | CASSQERAALANEKLFF
. | TRBJ2-3 | TRBV7-9 | . | TGTGCCAGCAACCCCCCCCCGACAGATACGCAGTATTTT | CASNPPPTDTQYF